This TCR beta chain was captured by sequencing in a study of OX40 agonist ivuxolimab in advanced cancers. Clones were sequenced by immunoSEQ multiplex PCR, and TCRdb holds only the in-frame ones, with some missing. The sample lists some 100,000 clones, about nine tenths occurring once. With V trimmed by 4 bases and J by 6 bases, 12 bases remained unmatched. Germline CDR1 MGHRA, CDR2 YSYEKL. The CDR3 loop spans 16 amino acids. This clonotype was obtained from an adult with an advanced solid tumor such as melanoma, head and neck, liver or kidney cancer. The chain is built from TRBV4-1 and TRBJ2-7; TRBD2 aligns across 10 bases. The sequencing here drew on CD4+ or CD8+ T cells sorted from blood, taken in a trial of the OX40 agonist ivuxolimab. DNA of the CDR3: TGCGCCAGCAGCCGTACCGGGACTAGCGACTTGGGCGAGCAGTACTTC. Translation: CASSRTGTSDLGEQYF.